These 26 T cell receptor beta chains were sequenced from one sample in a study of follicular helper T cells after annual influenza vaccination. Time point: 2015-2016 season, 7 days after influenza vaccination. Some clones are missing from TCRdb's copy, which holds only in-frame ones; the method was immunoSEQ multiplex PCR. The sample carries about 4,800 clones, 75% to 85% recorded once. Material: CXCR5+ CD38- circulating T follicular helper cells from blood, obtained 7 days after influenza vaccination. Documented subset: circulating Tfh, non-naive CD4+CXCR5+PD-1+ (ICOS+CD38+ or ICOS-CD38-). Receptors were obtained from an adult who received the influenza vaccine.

The CDR3 sequence is CASSSDRNNEQFF. The CDR3 DNA is TGTGCCAGCAGTTCCGACAGGAACAATGAGCAGTTCTTC. The chain uses TRBV11-3 and TRBJ2-1; perhaps TRBD1 as D (6 bases). V lost 6 bases, J lost 5 bases, and 11 bases lay in between. CDR1 is SGHNT, CDR2 YENEEA, per germline. The CDR3 has 13 residues.

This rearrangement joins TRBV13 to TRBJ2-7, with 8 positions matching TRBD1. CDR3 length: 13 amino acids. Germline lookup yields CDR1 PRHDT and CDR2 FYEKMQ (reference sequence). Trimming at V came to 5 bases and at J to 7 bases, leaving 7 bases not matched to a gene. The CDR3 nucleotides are TGTGCCAGCAGCCCCCGGACAGGGCGGGAGCAGTACTTC. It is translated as CASSPRTGREQYF.

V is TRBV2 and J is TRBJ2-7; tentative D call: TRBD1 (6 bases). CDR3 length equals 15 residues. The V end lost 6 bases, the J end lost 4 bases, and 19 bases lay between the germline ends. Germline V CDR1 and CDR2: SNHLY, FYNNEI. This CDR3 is CASRERQVPRYEQYF. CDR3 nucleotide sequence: TGTGCCAGCAGAGAAAGACAGGTACCCAGGTACGAGCAGTACTTC.

The CDR3 loop is CASQWTGDTGELFF. The CDR3 DNA follows: TGTGCCAGTCAATGGACAGGGGACACCGGGGAGCTGTTTTTT. This chain links TRBV18 with TRBJ2-2; 9 bases match TRBD1. The V gene's germline CDR1 is KGHSH and CDR2 LQKENI. Unmatched junction bases numbered 5, after V lost 9 bases and J lost 3 bases. This CDR3 spans 14 amino acids.

The CDR3 sequence: CSVDQGSYGYTF. The CDR3 DNA sequence: TGCAGCGTGGACCAGGGGAGTTATGGCTACACCTTC. The V call is TRBV29-1, the J call TRBJ1-2; TRBD1 might be the D (6 bases). The CDR3 loop spans 12 amino acids. V shed 6 bases and J shed 5 bases, with 13 bases lying between them. Germline V lookup: CDR1 SQVTM, CDR2 ANQGSEA.

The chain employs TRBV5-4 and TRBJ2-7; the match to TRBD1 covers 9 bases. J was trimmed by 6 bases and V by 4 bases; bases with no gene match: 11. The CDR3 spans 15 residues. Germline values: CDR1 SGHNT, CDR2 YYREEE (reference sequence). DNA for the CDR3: TGTGCCAGCAGCCCTGGTACAGGGGGCTGGGTCGAGCAGTACTTC. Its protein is CASSPGTGGWVEQYF.

CDR3 sequence reads: CASSLAQQGRVGYEQYF. CDR3 coding DNA: TGTGCCAGCAGCTTAGCCCAACAGGGACGTGTGGGGTACGAGCAGTACTTC. The chain recombines TRBV7-6 with TRBJ2-7; D perhaps matches TRBD1 (6 bases). Per germline, CDR1 SGHVS and CDR2 FNYEAQ. The length of the CDR3 is 17 residues. V gave up 0 bases and J gave up 4 bases, with 19 bases separating them. Using reference TRBV7-6 and TRBJ2-7 for the parts outside the CDR3, the full variable domain is GAGVSQSPRYKVTKRGQDVALRCDPISGHVSLYWYRQALGQGPEFLTYFNYEAQQDKSGLPNDRFSAERPEGSISTLTIQRTEQRDSAMYRCASSLAQQGRVGYEQYFGPGTRLTVT.

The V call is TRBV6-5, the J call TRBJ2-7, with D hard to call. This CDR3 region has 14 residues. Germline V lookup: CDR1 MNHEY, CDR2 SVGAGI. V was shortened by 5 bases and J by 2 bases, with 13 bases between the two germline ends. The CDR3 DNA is TGTGCCAGCAGTGGGCGCCAGGTAACCTACGAGCAGTACTTC. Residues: CASSGRQVTYEQYF.

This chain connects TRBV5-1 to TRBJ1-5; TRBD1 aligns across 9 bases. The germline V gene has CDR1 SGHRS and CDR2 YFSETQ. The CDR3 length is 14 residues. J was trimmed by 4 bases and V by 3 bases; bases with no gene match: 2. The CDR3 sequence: CASSSGTGNQPQHF. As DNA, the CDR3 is TGCGCCAGCAGCTCGGGGACAGGGAATCAGCCCCAGCATTTT.

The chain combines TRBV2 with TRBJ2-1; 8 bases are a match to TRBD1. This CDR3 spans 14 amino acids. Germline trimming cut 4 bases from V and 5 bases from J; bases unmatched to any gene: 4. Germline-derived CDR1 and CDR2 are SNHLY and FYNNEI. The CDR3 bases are TGTGCCAGCAGTGCTGAGACAGGGGACAATGAGCAGTTCTTC. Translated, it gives CASSAETGDNEQFF.

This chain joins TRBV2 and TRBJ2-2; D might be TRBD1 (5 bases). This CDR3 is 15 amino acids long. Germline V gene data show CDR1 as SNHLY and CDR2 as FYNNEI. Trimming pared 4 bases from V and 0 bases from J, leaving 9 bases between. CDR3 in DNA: TGTGCCAGCAGTGCCTACAGGACGAACACCGGGGAGCTGTTTTTT. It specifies CASSAYRTNTGELFF.

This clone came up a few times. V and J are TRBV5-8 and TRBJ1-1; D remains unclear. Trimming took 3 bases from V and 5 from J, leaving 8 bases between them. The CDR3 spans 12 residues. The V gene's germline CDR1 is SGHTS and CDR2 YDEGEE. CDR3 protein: CASSSRRTEAFF. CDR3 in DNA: TGTGCCAGCAGCTCAAGACGGACTGAAGCTTTCTTT.

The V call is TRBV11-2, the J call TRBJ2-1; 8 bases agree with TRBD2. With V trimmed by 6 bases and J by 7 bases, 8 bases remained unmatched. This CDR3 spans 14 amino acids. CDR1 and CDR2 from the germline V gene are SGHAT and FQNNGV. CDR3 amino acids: CASRFSGAGNEQFF. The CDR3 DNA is TGTGCCAGCAGATTTAGCGGGGCAGGGAATGAGCAGTTCTTC.

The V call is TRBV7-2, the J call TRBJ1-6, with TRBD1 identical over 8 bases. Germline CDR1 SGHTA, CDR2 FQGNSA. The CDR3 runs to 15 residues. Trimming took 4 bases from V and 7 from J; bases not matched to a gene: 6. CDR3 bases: TGTGCCAGCAGCTCGAAATACAGGGGGAATTCACCCCTCCACTTT. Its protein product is CASSSKYRGNSPLHF.

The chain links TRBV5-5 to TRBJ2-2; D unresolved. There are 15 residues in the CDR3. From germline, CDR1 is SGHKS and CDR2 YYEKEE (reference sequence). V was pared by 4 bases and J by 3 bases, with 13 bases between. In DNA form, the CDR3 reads TGTGCCAGCAGCCCATTGGGCAGACACACCGGGGAGCTGTTTTTT. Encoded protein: CASSPLGRHTGELFF. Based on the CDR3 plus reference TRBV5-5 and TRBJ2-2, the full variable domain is DAGVTQSPTHLIKTRGQQVTLRCSPISGHKSVSWYQQVLGQGPQFIFQYYEKEERGRGNFPDRFSARQFPNYSSELNVNALLLGDSALYLCASSPLGRHTGELFFGEGSRLTVL.

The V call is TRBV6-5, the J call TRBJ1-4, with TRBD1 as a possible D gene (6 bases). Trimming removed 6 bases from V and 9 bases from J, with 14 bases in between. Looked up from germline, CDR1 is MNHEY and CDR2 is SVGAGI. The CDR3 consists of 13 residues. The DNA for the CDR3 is TGTGCCAGCAGCCGACAGGAATCAAAAAAACTGTTTTTT. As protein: CASSRQESKKLFF.

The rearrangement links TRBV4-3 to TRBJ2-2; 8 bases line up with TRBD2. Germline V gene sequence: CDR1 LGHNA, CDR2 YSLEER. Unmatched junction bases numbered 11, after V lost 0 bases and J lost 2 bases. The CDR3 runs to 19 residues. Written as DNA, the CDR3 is TGCGCCAGCAGCCAAGAGGCTCTATCTGGGACTAGTAACACCGGGGAGCTGTTTTTT. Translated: CASSQEALSGTSNTGELFF.

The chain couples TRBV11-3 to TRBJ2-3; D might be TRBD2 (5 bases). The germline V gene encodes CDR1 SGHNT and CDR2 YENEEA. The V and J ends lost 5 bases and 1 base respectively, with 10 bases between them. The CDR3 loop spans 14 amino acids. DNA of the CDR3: TGTGCCAGCAGCCCCGTGAGGGGCACAGATACGCAGTATTTT. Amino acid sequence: CASSPVRGTDTQYF.

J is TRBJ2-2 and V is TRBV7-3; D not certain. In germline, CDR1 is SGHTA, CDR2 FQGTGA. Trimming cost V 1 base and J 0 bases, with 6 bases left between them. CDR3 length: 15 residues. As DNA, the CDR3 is TGTGCCAGCAGCTTAAGACAAGCGAACACCGGGGAGCTGTTTTTT. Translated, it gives CASSLRQANTGELFF.

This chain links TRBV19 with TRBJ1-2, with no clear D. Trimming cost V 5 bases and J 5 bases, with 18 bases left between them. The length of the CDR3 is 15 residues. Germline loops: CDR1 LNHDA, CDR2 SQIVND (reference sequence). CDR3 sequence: CASSDGAARPYGYTF. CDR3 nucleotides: TGTGCCAGTAGTGACGGTGCGGCCAGGCCTTATGGCTACACCTTC.

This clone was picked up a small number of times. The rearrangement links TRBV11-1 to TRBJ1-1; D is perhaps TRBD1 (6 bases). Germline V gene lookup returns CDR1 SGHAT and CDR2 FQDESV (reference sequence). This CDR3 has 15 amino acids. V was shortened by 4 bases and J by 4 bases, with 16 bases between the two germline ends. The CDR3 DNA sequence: TGTGCCAGCAGCTATCCCGGAGGGGGGGGCACTGAAGCTTTCTTT. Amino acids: CASSYPGGGGTEAFF.

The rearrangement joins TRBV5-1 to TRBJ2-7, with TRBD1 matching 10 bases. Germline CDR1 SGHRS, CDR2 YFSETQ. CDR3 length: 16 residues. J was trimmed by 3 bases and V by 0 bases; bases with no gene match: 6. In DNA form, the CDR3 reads TGCGCCAGCAGCTTGGGTTCGGGACAGGGGTACTACGAGCAGTACTTC. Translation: CASSLGSGQGYYEQYF. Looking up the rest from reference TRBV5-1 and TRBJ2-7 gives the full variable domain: KAGVTQTPRYLIKTRGQQVTLSCSPISGHRSVSWYQQTPGQGLQFLFEYFSETQRNKGNFPGRFSGRQFSNSRSEMNVSTLELGDSALYLCASSLGSGQGYYEQYFGPGTRLTVT.

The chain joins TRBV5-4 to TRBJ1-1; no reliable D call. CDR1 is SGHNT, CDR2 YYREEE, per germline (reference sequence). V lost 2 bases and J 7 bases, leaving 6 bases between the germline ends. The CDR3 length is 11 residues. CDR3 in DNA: TGTGCCAGCAGCTTCCGGGGTGAAGCTTTCTTT. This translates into CASSFRGEAFF.

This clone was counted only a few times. The CDR3 is CASSLDRADSPLHF. CDR3 sequence (DNA): TGTGCCAGCAGTTTGGACAGGGCGGATTCACCCCTCCACTTT. The rearrangement joins TRBV2 to TRBJ1-6; 8 bases are a match to TRBD1. The J segment lost 8 bases and the V segment lost 5 bases, leaving 5 bases of the junction unmatched. The CDR3 runs 14 residues. Germline values: CDR1 SNHLY, CDR2 FYNNEI.

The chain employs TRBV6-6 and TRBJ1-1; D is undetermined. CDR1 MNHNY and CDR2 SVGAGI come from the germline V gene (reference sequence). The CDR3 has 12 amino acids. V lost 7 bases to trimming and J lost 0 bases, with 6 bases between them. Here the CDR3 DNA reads TGTGCCAGCATGCGTTTGAACACTGAAGCTTTCTTT. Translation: CASMRLNTEAFF.

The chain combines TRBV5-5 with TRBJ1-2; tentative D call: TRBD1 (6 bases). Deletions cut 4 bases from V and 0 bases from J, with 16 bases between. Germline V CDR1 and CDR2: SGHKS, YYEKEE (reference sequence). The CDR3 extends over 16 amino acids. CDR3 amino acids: CASSVAPTGSNYGYTF. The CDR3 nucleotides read TGTGCCAGCAGCGTCGCCCCGACAGGTTCTAACTATGGCTACACCTTC.